These 24 T cell receptor beta chains were all obtained from the same sample, sequenced in a study of T cells after yellow fever vaccination. TCRdb re-derived calls from the 5' RACE reads in MiXCR, one entry per CDR3 protein. The profile shows under 300,000 distinct CDR3 sequences, about 7.1% of them singletons. The source material was CD4+ T cells sorted from PBMCs, sampled 15 days after the yellow fever booster vaccination. These receptors were collected from a man younger than 45 who received the YFV17D yellow fever vaccine.

This clonotype was recorded at least ten times. CDR3 sequence: CASSSTKRERNIQYF. Written as DNA, the CDR3 is TGTGCCAGCAGCTCCACAAAGCGGGAGAGAAACATTCAGTACTTC. The V and J genes are TRBV7-9 and TRBJ2-4; 8 bases fit TRBD2. Per the germline V gene, CDR1 is SEHNR and CDR2 is FQNEAQ (reference sequence). The CDR3 has 15 residues. V dropped 4 bases and J dropped 6; count of bases not matched to a gene: 8.

The V and J genes are TRBV12-3 or TRBV12-4 and TRBJ1-2; the D gene is possibly TRBD1 (5 bases). V dropped 5 bases and J dropped 8 bases, with 18 bases sitting between them. This CDR3 is 14 amino acids long. CDR3 sequence reads: CASSQYQGAIGYTF. The CDR3, as DNA: TGTGCCAGCAGTCAATATCAGGGAGCGATAGGCTACACCTTC.

This clonotype was counted between two and nine times. CDR3 DNA: TGTGCCAGCAGTGGTTCCAGCGGGATGATGGGTGAGCAGTTCTTC. This encodes CASSGSSGMMGEQFF. The chain combines TRBV2 with TRBJ2-1; 7 bases are a match to TRBD2. The CDR3 covers 15 residues. The junction had 12 bases not matched to a gene; V was cut back by 4 bases and J by 9 bases. Germline V gene sequence: CDR1 SNHLY, CDR2 FYNNEI.

The chain is built from TRBV24-1 and TRBJ2-3; D might be TRBD1 or TRBD2, each matching 5 bases. The V end lost 9 bases, the J end lost 0 bases, and 9 bases lay between the germline ends. Per the germline V gene, CDR1 is KGHDR and CDR2 is SFDVKD. The CDR3 is 13 residues long. CDR3: CATRDPSTDTQYF. The CDR3 region has the DNA TGTGCCACCCGGGACCCTAGCACAGATACGCAGTATTTT.

This clonotype was observed a few times. The chain links TRBV7-9 to TRBJ2-1, with a possible D match to TRBD2 (5 bases). The CDR3 loop spans 16 amino acids. Per germline, CDR1 SEHNR and CDR2 FQNEAQ (reference sequence). The ends were cut back, 5 bases at V and 2 bases at J, with 16 bases in the middle. The CDR3 nucleotides read TGTGCCAGCAGCCGCAATCTAGCCGTTACCTACAATGAGCAGTTCTTC. Translated: CASSRNLAVTYNEQFF.

This clonotype was seen a handful of times. The germline gene is not matched at one end of the junction; a read error may be the cause. The J gene is TRBJ1-2, the V gene TRBV15, with TRBD1 matching over 8 bases. The germline CDR1 and CDR2 sequences are LNHNV and YYDKDF (reference sequence). The CDR3 is 11 residues long. The CDR3 loop reads CATSRGDRYAF. In DNA form, the CDR3 reads TGTGCCACCAGCAGAGGGGACAGGTATGCCTTC.

This clonotype has a handful of counts. This chain links TRBV25-1 with TRBJ2-7; no definite D call. The CDR3 runs to 12 residues. CDR1 MGHDK and CDR2 SYGVNS come from the germline V gene. The V end was cut by 8 bases, the J end by 3 bases, with 11 bases between. The CDR3 DNA sequence: TGTGCCAGCGAGCATACTCTCTACGAGCAGTACTTC. Amino acid sequence: CASEHTLYEQYF.

The V gene is TRBV29-1, the J gene TRBJ2-7; a possible D gene is TRBD2 (5 bases). The germline V gene encodes CDR1 SQVTM and CDR2 ANQGSEA. CDR3 length equals 12 residues. Deletions cut 4 bases from V and 4 bases from J, with 11 bases between. As DNA, the CDR3 is TGCAGCGTTGCCGAGGGTCATTACGAGCAGTACTTC. Translating it yields CSVAEGHYEQYF.

This clonotype occurred many times. The junction and the germline gene differ at one end; a read error may be behind it. The rearrangement joins TRBV20-1 to TRBJ1-5; no clear D. The germline CDR1 and CDR2 sequences are DFQATT and SNEGSKA (reference sequence). The CDR3 length is 11 residues. For the CDR3, the DNA is TGCAGTGCTGGAGAGGCTCAGCCCCAGCATTTT. This translates into CSAGEAQPQHF.

The chain carries TRBV13 and TRBJ1-6; tentative D call: TRBD1 (6 bases). Trimming stripped 3 bases from V and 8 bases from J, with 17 bases between. The germline CDR1 and CDR2 sequences are PRHDT and FYEKMQ (reference sequence). The CDR3 is 16 amino acids. CDR3 nucleotides: TGTGCCAGCAGCTTTCAGGGGCACCCGGGTGATTCACCCCTCCACTTT. This sequence encodes CASSFQGHPGDSPLHF. Filled out from reference TRBV13 and TRBJ1-6, the complete variable domain reads AAGVIQSPRHLIKEKRETATLKCYPIPRHDTVYWYQQGPGQDPQFLISFYEKMQSDKGSIPDRFSAQQFSDYHSELNMSSLELGDSALYFCASSFQGHPGDSPLHFGNGTRLTVT.

The chain carries TRBV2 and TRBJ2-3; no definite D call. V lost 3 bases and J lost 1, with 8 bases in between. Germline lookup yields CDR1 SNHLY and CDR2 FYNNEI. The CDR3 has 14 amino acids. DNA for the CDR3: TGTGCCAGCAGTGATAGGGCGCGCACAGATACGCAGTATTTT. Its protein product is CASSDRARTDTQYF.

The rearrangement joins TRBV7-9 to TRBJ1-6; 7 positions agree with TRBD1. CDR3 length equals 15 residues. From germline, CDR1 is SEHNR and CDR2 FQNEAQ (reference sequence). V dropped 1 base and J dropped 10; count of bases not matched to a gene: 7. CDR3 amino acids: CASSLEGGIGSPLHF. The CDR3 bases are TGTGCCAGCAGCTTAGAAGGGGGCATTGGATCACCCCTCCACTTT.

The rearrangement links TRBV6-6 to TRBJ2-3; D not resolved. The germline CDR1 and CDR2 sequences are MNHNY and SVGAGI (reference sequence). The CDR3 sequence is 13 residues long. V was clipped by 0 bases and J by 10 bases, with 11 bases between them. This chain's CDR3 is CASSYSRSDSQYF. The CDR3 nucleotides are TGTGCCAGCAGTTACTCAAGAAGCGACTCGCAGTATTTT.

CDR3 in amino acids: CASSATGGGYGYTF. The DNA for the CDR3 is TGCGCCAGCAGCGCTACAGGGGGCGGTTATGGCTACACCTTC. The chain couples TRBV5-1 to TRBJ1-2; TRBD1 matches at 9 bases. From germline, CDR1 is SGHRS and CDR2 YFSETQ. The V gene end was trimmed by 4 bases and the J gene end by 5 bases; junction bases not matched to a gene: 6. CDR3 size: 14 residues.

This chain links TRBV20-1 with TRBJ2-1, with D unclear. Per germline, CDR1 DFQATT and CDR2 SNEGSKA (reference sequence). The CDR3 contains 18 residues. The V end lost 0 bases, the J end lost 0 bases, and 18 bases lay between the germline ends. CDR3 sequence (DNA): TGCAGTGCTAGAGATCGGGTGGACCAGACCTTCTCCTACAATGAGCAGTTCTTC. Translating it yields CSARDRVDQTFSYNEQFF.

This clonotype was recorded many times. The J gene is TRBJ2-3, the V gene TRBV20-1; the match to TRBD2 covers 7 bases. Germline-derived CDR1 and CDR2 are DFQATT and SNEGSKA (reference sequence). The J segment lost 2 bases and the V segment lost 0 bases, leaving 5 bases of the junction unmatched. This CDR3 is built from 15 residues. CDR3 coding DNA: TGCAGTGCTAGAGACCTAGCGGCAAACACAGATACGCAGTATTTT. Its protein product is CSARDLAANTDTQYF.

This clonotype showed up many times. The chain uses TRBV3-1 and TRBJ2-5; D gene uncertain. With 4 bases removed from V and 6 bases from J, the gap between germline ends came to 9 bases. From germline, CDR1 is LGHDT and CDR2 YNNKEL (reference sequence). This CDR3 has 12 residues. The CDR3 DNA reads as TGTGCCAGCAGCCCCCACGAACAGACCCAGTACTTC. Protein sequence: CASSPHEQTQYF.

The chain links TRBV6-1 to TRBJ1-1; D unclear. The CDR3 length is 13 residues. The germline gives CDR1 MNHNS, CDR2 SASEGT. The V end lost 6 bases, the J end lost 4 bases, and 12 bases lay between the germline ends. CDR3 protein: CASSSTFFTEAFF. The DNA for the CDR3 is TGTGCCAGCAGCTCTACCTTTTTCACTGAAGCTTTCTTT.

This clonotype was found a few times. The chain couples TRBV5-1 to TRBJ2-7; no reliable D call. Trimming left V 0 bases short and J 5 bases short, with 6 bases between. Germline CDR1 reads SGHRS; CDR2 reads YFSETQ. The CDR3 extends over 12 amino acids. The DNA of the CDR3 is TGCGCCAGCAGCTTGGAGGGCCACGAGCAGTACTTC. It translates to CASSLEGHEQYF.

This clonotype was observed a handful of times. The chain couples TRBV12-3 or TRBV12-4 to TRBJ2-4; TRBD2 agrees at 7 bases. This CDR3 is built from 18 residues. After removal of 8 bases from V and 4 bases from J, the junction contained 20 bases not matched to a gene. CDR3 nucleotides: TGTGCCAGCTCTCCGGGGGAGGGGATAGGGACTGTGAAAAACATTCAGTACTTC. Protein product: CASSPGEGIGTVKNIQYF.

In this sample, this clonotype turned up a few times. In nucleotides, the CDR3 is TGTGCCAGCAGCCTGGCGGGGAGGGTGGGGAATGAGCAGTTCTTC. Protein sequence: CASSLAGRVGNEQFF. V gene TRBV7-2 combines with J gene TRBJ2-1; 7 bases are shared with TRBD2. This CDR3 comprises 15 residues. Germline V CDR1 and CDR2: SGHTA, FQGNSA. Trimming removed 5 bases from V and 7 bases from J; junction bases left unmatched: 11. Together with reference TRBV7-2 and TRBJ2-1, the CDR3 gives the full variable domain: GAGVSQSPSNKVTEKGKDVELRCDPISGHTALYWYRQSLGQGLEFLIYFQGNSAPDKSGLPSDRFSAERTGGSVSTLTIQRTQQEDSAVYLCASSLAGRVGNEQFFGPGTRLTVL.

This clonotype appeared a single time. This chain joins TRBV5-1 and TRBJ2-7, with D unclear. The CDR3 is 15 amino acids. The V end lost 1 base, the J end lost 0 bases, and 11 bases lay between the germline ends. Germline V gene data show CDR1 as SGHRS and CDR2 as YFSETQ. The CDR3: CASSLNARNSYEQYF. CDR3 DNA sequence: TGCGCCAGCAGCTTGAATGCCAGGAACTCCTACGAGCAGTACTTC.

This rearrangement joins TRBV7-9 to TRBJ2-1; maybe TRBD1 (5 bases). This CDR3 comprises 12 residues. Trimming took off 5 bases at V and 9 bases at J, with 11 bases between the two ends. In germline, CDR1 is SEHNR, CDR2 FQNEAQ (reference sequence). The CDR3 DNA sequence: TGTGCCAGCAGCCCAGGGTTTACTGAGCAGTTCTTC. Translating it yields CASSPGFTEQFF.

This clonotype came up many times. This chain links TRBV20-1 with TRBJ2-7; 7 positions match TRBD1. This CDR3 comprises 14 residues. With 6 bases clipped from V and 2 bases from J, the junction kept 10 bases outside the gene matches. CDR1 and CDR2 from the germline V gene are DFQATT and SNEGSKA (reference sequence). The DNA of the CDR3 is TGCAGTGCCTCCCATGGGGACAGAACCTACGAGCAGTACTTC. Protein sequence: CSASHGDRTYEQYF.